A single sample is the source of the 13 T cell receptor beta chains below, sequenced in a study of blood T cell repertoires in COVID-19. Sequencing used immunoSEQ multiplex PCR; TCRdb keeps in-frame clones, though not all of them. Of fewer than 70,000 clones detected, under 90% appear once; the ten largest clones hold less than 15%. The sample consisted of peripheral blood. The receptor set was obtained from a human donor in a cohort sampled during active COVID-19.

The chain employs TRBV19 and TRBJ2-2; D may be TRBD2 (6 bases). CDR3 size: 13 residues. The germline CDR1 and CDR2 sequences are LNHDA and SQIVND (reference sequence). V shed 7 bases and J shed 2 bases, with 8 bases lying between them. Written as DNA, the CDR3 is TGTGCCAGTATGGGGGGTAACACCGGGGAGCTGTTTTTT. Translation: CASMGGNTGELFF. Based on the CDR3 plus reference TRBV19 and TRBJ2-2, the full variable domain is DGGITQSPKYLFRKEGQNVTLSCEQNLNHDAMYWYRQDPGQGLRLIYYSQIVNDFQKGDIAEGYSVSREKKESFPLTVTSAQKNPTAFYLCASMGGNTGELFFGEGSRLTVL.

The V gene is TRBV29-1, the J gene TRBJ2-1; D gene ambiguous. CDR1 is SQVTM and CDR2 is ANQGSEA in the germline V gene. Trimming cost V 4 bases and J 7 bases, with 17 bases left between them. CDR3 length equals 14 residues. The CDR3 sequence is CSVVGGPSTNEQFF. The DNA of the CDR3 is TGCAGCGTTGTCGGCGGCCCCTCTACAAATGAGCAGTTCTTC.

This chain links TRBV6-6 with TRBJ2-2, with 7 bases matching TRBD2. The V gene end was trimmed by 8 bases and the J gene end by 4 bases; junction bases not matched to a gene: 4. Per germline, CDR1 MNHNY and CDR2 SVGAGI (reference sequence). The CDR3 length is 13 residues. CDR3 amino acids: CASVAGVTGELFF. CDR3 bases: TGTGCCAGCGTTGCGGGAGTCACCGGGGAGCTGTTTTTT.

In this sample, this clone turned up once. The chain has TRBV7-2 and TRBJ1-1; D call uncertain. The CDR3 runs 15 residues. CDR1 is SGHTA and CDR2 is FQGNSA in the germline V gene. Trimming took 2 bases from V and 2 from J, leaving 12 bases between them. CDR3 in DNA: TGTGCCAGCAGCTTAATGGCAGGAACTAACACTGAAGCTTTCTTT. Amino acid sequence: CASSLMAGTNTEAFF.

In nucleotides, the CDR3 is TGTGCCAGTAGTGGACCGGGACAGGGGAGGACTGAAGCTTTCTTT. It translates to CASSGPGQGRTEAFF. J is TRBJ1-1 and V is TRBV19; 10 nucleotides match TRBD1. CDR1 is LNHDA, CDR2 SQIVND, per germline (reference sequence). The junction had 8 bases not matched to a gene; V was cut back by 5 bases and J by 5 bases. The CDR3 runs 15 residues.

The chain has TRBV5-6 and TRBJ1-5; TRBD1 agrees at 8 bases. CDR3 length: 15 amino acids. With 4 bases clipped from V and 6 bases from J, the junction kept 9 bases outside the gene matches. Germline lookup yields CDR1 SGHDT and CDR2 YYEEEE. CDR3 residues: CASSPWTGKAQPQHF. CDR3 nucleotide sequence: TGTGCCAGCAGCCCATGGACAGGGAAGGCTCAGCCCCAGCATTTT.

The chain joins TRBV5-1 to TRBJ2-5, with 7 bases matching TRBD1. CDR3 length: 14 residues. Germline CDR1 is SGHRS and CDR2 is YFSETQ. Losses at the gene ends were 4 bases for V and 2 bases for J; bases not matched to a gene: 5. CDR3 sequence (DNA): TGCGCCAGCAGCCGGGACAGATTACAAGAGACCCAGTACTTC. This sequence encodes CASSRDRLQETQYF.

The chain couples TRBV12-3 or TRBV12-4 to TRBJ2-7, with 7 bases identical to TRBD1. With 7 bases clipped from V and 4 bases from J, the junction kept 7 bases outside the gene matches. CDR3 length equals 13 residues. CDR3 sequence: CASKQGWMYEQYF. The DNA of the CDR3 is TGTGCCAGCAAACAGGGGTGGATGTACGAGCAGTACTTC.

The chain employs TRBV6-5 and TRBJ2-7; D is unclear. Trimming shortened V by 7 bases and J by 3 bases, and 16 bases separated the two germline ends. CDR3 length: 14 amino acids. Looked up from germline, CDR1 is MNHEY and CDR2 is SVGAGI. The CDR3 sequence is CASNTAMSGYEQYF. The CDR3 nucleotides are TGTGCCAGCAATACAGCCATGTCAGGCTACGAGCAGTACTTC.

The V gene is TRBV11-2, the J gene TRBJ2-7; TRBD2 aligns across 7 bases. Per germline, CDR1 SGHAT and CDR2 FQNNGV. This CDR3 is built from 17 residues. V shed 5 bases, J shed 0 bases, and the junction held 13 bases outside the gene matches. The CDR3 DNA is TGTGCCAGCAGCCCGAATCTGGGGGAGGGCTTCTCCTACGAGCAGTACTTC. Translated: CASSPNLGEGFSYEQYF. The full variable domain, with the rest looked up from reference TRBV11-2 and TRBJ2-7, is EAGVAQSPRYKIIEKRQSVAFWCNPISGHATLYWYQQILGQGPKLLIQFQNNGVVDDSQLPKDRFSAERLKGVDSTLKIQPAKLEDSAVYLCASSPNLGEGFSYEQYFGPGTRLTVT.

This clone has just one count. This chain joins TRBV19 and TRBJ2-2, with 13 bases matching TRBD2. Germline CDR1 and CDR2: LNHDA and SQIVND (reference sequence). The CDR3 covers 17 residues. After removal of 4 bases from V and 7 bases from J, the junction contained 9 bases not matched to a gene. CDR3 sequence (DNA): TGTGCCAGTAGTACGTCAGGACTAGCGGGAGTGGTCGGGGAGCTGTTTTTT. It codes for CASSTSGLAGVVGELFF.

The V gene is TRBV19, the J gene TRBJ2-1; 9 bases map to TRBD2. V shed 3 bases and J 9 bases; nucleotides not matched to a gene: 6. The germline CDR1 and CDR2 sequences are LNHDA and SQIVND (reference sequence). The CDR3 length is 14 residues. The CDR3 spells CASSILAGSFEQFF. CDR3 nucleotide sequence: TGTGCCAGTAGTATTCTAGCGGGGTCTTTTGAGCAGTTCTTC.

This rearrangement joins TRBV5-6 to TRBJ1-1, with no clear D. The CDR3 has 13 amino acids. V gave up 3 bases and J gave up 6 bases, with 12 bases separating them. The V gene's germline CDR1 is SGHDT and CDR2 YYEEEE. This CDR3 is CASSWDSGAEAFF. The CDR3 region has the DNA TGTGCCAGCAGCTGGGATTCCGGGGCTGAAGCTTTCTTT.